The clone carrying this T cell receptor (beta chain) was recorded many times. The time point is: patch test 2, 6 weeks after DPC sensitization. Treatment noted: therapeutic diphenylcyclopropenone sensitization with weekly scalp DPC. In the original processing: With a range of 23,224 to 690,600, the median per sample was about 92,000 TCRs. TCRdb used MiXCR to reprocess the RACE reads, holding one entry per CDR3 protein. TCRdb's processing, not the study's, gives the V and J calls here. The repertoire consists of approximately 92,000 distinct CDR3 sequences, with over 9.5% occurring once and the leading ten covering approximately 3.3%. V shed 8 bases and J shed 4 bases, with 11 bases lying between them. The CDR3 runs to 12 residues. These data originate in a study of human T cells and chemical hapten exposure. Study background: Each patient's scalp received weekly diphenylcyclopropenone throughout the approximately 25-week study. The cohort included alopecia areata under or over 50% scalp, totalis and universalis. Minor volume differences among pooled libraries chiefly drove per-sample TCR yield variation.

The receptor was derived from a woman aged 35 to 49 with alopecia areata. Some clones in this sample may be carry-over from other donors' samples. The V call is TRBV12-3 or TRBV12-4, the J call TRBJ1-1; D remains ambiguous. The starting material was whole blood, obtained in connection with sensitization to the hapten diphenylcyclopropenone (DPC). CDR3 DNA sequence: TGTGCCAGCGGAGGTTTCGTCACTGAAGCTTTCTTT. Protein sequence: CASGGFVTEAFF.